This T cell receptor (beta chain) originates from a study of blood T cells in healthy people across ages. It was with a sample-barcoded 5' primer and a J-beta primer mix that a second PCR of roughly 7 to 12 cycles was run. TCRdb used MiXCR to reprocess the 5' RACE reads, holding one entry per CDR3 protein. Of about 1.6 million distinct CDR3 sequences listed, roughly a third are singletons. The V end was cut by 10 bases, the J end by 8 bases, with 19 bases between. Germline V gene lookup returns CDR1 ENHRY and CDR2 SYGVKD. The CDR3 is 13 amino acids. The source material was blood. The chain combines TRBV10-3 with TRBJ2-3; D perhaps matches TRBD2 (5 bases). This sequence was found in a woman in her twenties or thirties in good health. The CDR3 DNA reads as TGTGCCACCGAAAAACCGCCCGGAGGTACGCAGTATTTT. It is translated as CATEKPPGGTQYF.